This TCR beta chain was captured by sequencing in a study of T cell responses to AZD1222 COVID-19 vaccine. General study points: Females made up more of the donors, who were largely white British, and clonal diversity may have come out too low. Variant regions that are unmutated are reportedly the target of nearly half of spike-specific TCRs.

In the case of this clone: Its antigen is undetermined.

Sequencing was performed with immunoSEQ multiplex PCR; in TCRdb, only in-frame clones are kept and a portion is missing. The sample includes fewer than 150,000 clones, roughly 93% of them seen just once. The germline V and J ends were trimmed by 6 bases and 10 bases, with 21 bases remaining between them. CDR1 is ENHRY and CDR2 is SYGVKD in the germline V gene. The CDR3 totals 14 residues. This chain uses TRBV10-3 with TRBJ1-2; D unclear. The specimen was peripheral blood, collected on day 0 of AZD1222 vaccination. The TCR originated in an adult in good health. DNA for the CDR3: TGTGCCATCAGCGACCCCGGAGGGTCCGAGGACTACACCTTC. This codes for CAISDPGGSEDYTF.